Listed here are 24 T cell receptor beta chains from one sample, sequenced in a study of tumor-infiltrating lymphocytes in primary liver carcinoma. RNA isolated from unsorted whole blood supplied the blood RNA, with germline DNA also extracted. Researchers generated TCR beta cDNA from 500 ng of total RNA, relying on a constant-region primer. Slightly modified ARM-PCR with three nested multiplex PCR rounds yielded TCR beta libraries. Investigators reported that the first two PCR rounds, at roughly 10 cycles each, used TRBV1-TRBV30 forward primers with a C-beta reverse primer. TCRdb redid the calling of the multiplex PCR reads with MiXCR, one entry per CDR3 protein. The profile covers about 310,000 distinct CDR3 sequences, with roughly 60% appearing a single time and 15% to 20% taken by the ten largest. Source material: peripheral blood. The receptors were gathered from a woman aged 25 to 39 with primary liver carcinoma and hepatitis B virus infection.

The V and J genes are TRBV29-1 and TRBJ1-1; perhaps TRBD1 as D (6 bases). Germline V gene sequence: CDR1 SQVTM, CDR2 ANQGSEA. The CDR3 covers 14 residues. V shed 4 bases and J shed 2 bases, with 14 bases lying between them. The CDR3 region is CSVARQEANTEAFF. CDR3 sequence (DNA): TGCAGCGTTGCGCGACAGGAGGCTAACACTGAAGCTTTCTTT.

About this clonotype itself: One end of the junction fails to match germline, which may point to a read error. The chain combines TRBV4-2 with TRBJ1-2, with D perhaps TRBD1 (5 bases). Germline values: CDR1 LGHNA, CDR2 YNFKEQ. This CDR3 has 17 residues. The CDR3 coding sequence is TGTGCCAGCCGCCAAGATAAAAGCTCCCATCAGGGCTATGGCTACACCTTC. Translated, it gives CASRQDKSSHQGYGYTF.

The chain combines TRBV24-1 with TRBJ2-3; 11 nucleotides align to TRBD2. Germline V lookup: CDR1 KGHDR, CDR2 SFDVKD. V shed 4 bases and J 6 bases; nucleotides not matched to a gene: 8. CDR3 length equals 16 residues. The CDR3 DNA reads TGTGCCACCAGTGACCCTACTAGCGGGAGATTCGATACGCAGTATTTT. Protein product: CATSDPTSGRFDTQYF.

Many counts were recorded for this clonotype. The chain links TRBV11-3 to TRBJ1-1; D is possibly TRBD1 (5 bases). This CDR3 is built from 13 residues. Germline assignment: CDR1 SGHNT and CDR2 YENEEA. V was pared by 8 bases and J by 5 bases, with 15 bases between. As DNA, the CDR3 is TGTGCCAGCTCTTCGACAGCCCAAACTGAAGCTTTCTTT. It encodes CASSSTAQTEAFF. Filled out from reference TRBV11-3 and TRBJ1-1, the complete variable domain reads EAGVVQSPRYKIIEKKQPVAFWCNPISGHNTLYWYLQNLGQGPELLIRYENEEAVDDSQLPKDRFSAERLKGVDSTLKIQPAELGDSAVYLCASSSTAQTEAFFGQGTRLTVV.

Worth noting for this clonotype: This likely comes from a read error, as the CDR3 has no conserved phenylalanine or tryptophan at its end. The V and J genes are TRBV6-5 and TRBJ2-7; 9 nucleotides agree with TRBD1. The germline V gene encodes CDR1 MNHEY and CDR2 SVGAGI. The CDR3 is made up of 15 amino acids. V lost 10 bases to trimming and J lost 2 bases; unmatched junction nucleotides: 12. DNA of the CDR3: TGTGCCAACACTTCCGGGACAGGGACGCCCTACGAGCAGTACTTG. Its translation is CANTSGTGTPYEQYL.

This clonotype was counted ten times or more. The V and J genes are TRBV5-1 and TRBJ2-5; a weak D match, TRBD2 (5 bases). Trimming shortened V by 4 bases and J by 0 bases, and 13 bases separated the two germline ends. CDR3 length equals 15 residues. The germline CDR1 and CDR2 sequences are SGHRS and YFSETQ. The chain's CDR3 is CASSPGTGYQETQYF. The CDR3 DNA sequence: TGCGCCAGCAGCCCTGGCACGGGGTACCAAGAGACCCAGTACTTC. Looking up the rest from reference TRBV5-1 and TRBJ2-5 gives the full variable domain: KAGVTQTPRYLIKTRGQQVTLSCSPISGHRSVSWYQQTPGQGLQFLFEYFSETQRNKGNFPGRFSGRQFSNSRSEMNVSTLELGDSALYLCASSPGTGYQETQYFGPGTRLLVL.

Note on this clonotype: A junction boundary mismatches the germline segment, possibly from a read error. The chain links TRBV6-5 to TRBJ2-1; TRBD1 matches 9 bases. The germline gives CDR1 MNHEY, CDR2 SVGAGI. The CDR3 extends over 17 amino acids. The CDR3 nucleotides are TGTGCCGGCAGTTCTCTCTCCAGGGCGGGACAGGGAAATGAGCAGTTCTTC. Translation gives CAGSSLSRAGQGNEQFF.

Ten or more counts support this clonotype. The chain links TRBV6-1 to TRBJ2-5; D uncertain. This CDR3 is 13 amino acids long. Germline-derived CDR1 and CDR2 are MNHNS and SASEGT. V lost 3 bases and J 2 bases, leaving 7 bases between the germline ends. CDR3 region: CASSDLGQETQYF. In DNA form, the CDR3 reads TGTGCCAGCAGTGATCTCGGTCAAGAGACCCAGTACTTC.

The chain combines TRBV11-3 with TRBJ2-1; D assignment may be TRBD1 or TRBD2 (6 bases each). The CDR3 totals 14 residues. Trimming took off 6 bases at V and 12 bases at J, with 21 bases between the two ends. The germline gives CDR1 SGHNT, CDR2 YENEEA. The CDR3 bases are TGTGCCAGCAGTCTGGACAGCACCGGGGGTACGCAGTTCTTC. Translating gives CASSLDSTGGTQFF.

This chain uses TRBV29-1 with TRBJ2-4, with TRBD2 matching 9 bases. This CDR3 comprises 18 residues. Germline-derived CDR1 and CDR2 are SQVTM and ANQGSEA. DNA of the CDR3: TGCAACTTAACACGGGATTCTCTAGCGGGATTACACAAAAACATTCAGTACTTC. Its translation is CNLTRDSLAGLHKNIQYF.

Concerning this clonotype: A much larger clone is a single base away; this may be a read error. The rearrangement uses TRBV6-5 and TRBJ2-7; TRBD2 is a possible D gene (6 bases). This CDR3 spans 15 amino acids. Trimming cost V 7 bases and J 2 bases, with 18 bases left between them. CDR1 and CDR2 from the germline V gene are MNHEY and SVGAGI. This CDR3 is CASITSFSAPYEQYF. CDR3 nucleotide sequence: TGTGCCAGCATCACTAGCTTTAGCGCACCCTACGAGCAGTACTTC.

The V gene is TRBV12-3 or TRBV12-4, the J gene TRBJ1-5, with D maybe TRBD1 (6 bases). The CDR3 contains 15 residues. Trimming stripped 6 bases from V and 3 bases from J, with 15 bases between. In nucleotides, the CDR3 is TGTGCCAGCAGCCATACAGGGATTACCAATCAGCCCCAGCATTTT. This codes for CASSHTGITNQPQHF.

The V and J genes are TRBV11-2 and TRBJ2-5; D not resolved. Trimming cost V 7 bases and J 5 bases, with 14 bases left between them. The germline V gene encodes CDR1 SGHAT and CDR2 FQNNGV. This CDR3 is built from 13 residues. CDR3 in DNA: TGTGCCAGCAACTCGAGAGTTAAGGAGACCCAGTACTTC. It encodes CASNSRVKETQYF.

This clonotype showed up just a few times. This chain connects TRBV7-8 to TRBJ2-1, with 9 bases lining up with TRBD2. The CDR3 runs to 16 residues. Trimming removed 0 bases from V and 9 bases from J; junction bases left unmatched: 9. The V gene's germline CDR1 is SGHVS and CDR2 FQNEAQ. CDR3 residues: CASSLARLAGVGEQFF. The CDR3 coding sequence is TGTGCCAGCAGCTTAGCTCGTTTAGCGGGAGTGGGTGAGCAGTTCTTC.

The chain carries TRBV10-3 and TRBJ2-7; D may be TRBD1 (6 bases). In germline, CDR1 is ENHRY, CDR2 SYGVKD. With 4 bases removed from V and 2 bases from J, the gap between germline ends came to 15 bases. The CDR3 extends over 15 amino acids. The CDR3 DNA reads TGTGCCATCAGTGCCAGGGACACGTCGACCTACGAGCAGTACTTC. It is translated as CAISARDTSTYEQYF.

The chain has TRBV12-3 or TRBV12-4 and TRBJ2-2; a weak D match, TRBD1 (5 bases). There are 16 residues in the CDR3. Trimming pared 5 bases from V and 0 bases from J, leaving 13 bases between. The CDR3 nucleotides are TGTGCCAGCAGTCCACGGACACGATCGAACACCGGGGAGCTGTTTTTT. Protein: CASSPRTRSNTGELFF.

CDR3 DNA sequence: TGTGCCAGCACGAACAGGGACCGTGGCTACACCTTC. Its translation is CASTNRDRGYTF. This sequence joins TRBV6-5 and TRBJ1-2, with D perhaps TRBD1 (6 bases). This CDR3 is built from 12 residues. Trimming removed 7 bases at V and 7 bases at J, with 13 bases between. The germline V gene has CDR1 MNHEY and CDR2 SVGAGI.

On this clonotype itself: A read error may explain this, as a much larger clone is one base away. J is TRBJ2-7 and V is TRBV6-6; D not certain. CDR3 length: 15 residues. CDR1 and CDR2 (germline): MNHNY, SVGAGI (reference sequence). The CDR3 sequence: CANSYSDVGSYEQYF. CDR3 nucleotide sequence: TGTGCCAACAGTTACAGTGATGTGGGGTCCTACGAGCAGTACTTC.

The gene calls are TRBV11-2 and TRBJ2-1; 10 bases are shared with TRBD2. The CDR3 contains 16 residues. The V and J ends lost 5 bases and 10 bases, in that order; junction bases with no gene match: 14. The germline V gene encodes CDR1 SGHAT and CDR2 FQNNGV. CDR3 amino acids: CASSISRPSGSTEQFF. DNA of the CDR3: TGTGCCAGCAGCATCAGTCGGCCTAGCGGGAGCACGGAGCAGTTCTTC.

This clonotype occurred a few times. The rearrangement joins TRBV29-1 to TRBJ2-1, with 9 bases lining up with TRBD2. The CDR3 runs 16 residues. J lost 0 bases, V lost 5 bases, and 8 bases had no gene match. The germline gives CDR1 SQVTM, CDR2 ANQGSEA. The DNA of the CDR3 is TGCAGCGTTTCCGGGACTAGCCCGAGCTCCTACAATGAGCAGTTCTTC. Amino acid sequence: CSVSGTSPSSYNEQFF.

The chain combines TRBV28 with TRBJ1-6, with a possible D match to TRBD1 (5 bases). CDR1 is MDHEN and CDR2 is SYDVKM in the germline V gene. V lost 6 bases and J 14 bases, leaving 20 bases between the germline ends. This CDR3 is built from 14 residues. CDR3 in amino acids: CASSSGREWRTLHF. The CDR3 nucleotides are TGTGCCAGCAGCTCGGGCAGGGAGTGGCGGACCCTCCACTTT.

This clonotype was observed many times. The chain couples TRBV6-5 to TRBJ1-2; D call uncertain. V was trimmed by 5 bases and J by 5 bases, leaving 9 bases between them. Germline V gene lookup returns CDR1 MNHEY and CDR2 SVGAGI. The CDR3 is 12 amino acids. The CDR3 reads CASSASAYGYTF. The CDR3 DNA sequence: TGTGCCAGCAGTGCCAGTGCTTATGGCTACACCTTC.

The V call is TRBV21-1, the J call TRBJ2-5; TRBD1 is the table's D call and was not checked against the DNA. TRBV21-1 is reported as a pseudogene. This CDR3 region has 16 residues. In DNA, the CDR3 is TGTGCCAGCAGCAGCTCGGGACAGGCGAAGGAGAAGGCCCAGTACTTC. This translates into CASSSSGQAKEKAQYF.

Of note for this clonotype: This may be a read error, as it is one base from a much larger clone. The rearrangement uses TRBV11-2 and TRBJ2-6, with D possibly being TRBD1 (6 bases). The CDR3 sequence is 13 residues long. Germline CDR1 SGHAT, CDR2 FQNNGV. Trimming took 5 bases from V and 11 from J, leaving 13 bases between them. The CDR3 bases are TGTGCCAGCAGCCAAGGAGAGGGGGACGTCCTGACTTTC. This translates into CASSQGEGDVLTF.